This is a list of T cell receptor beta chains from one sample in a study of T cells in Graves' hyperthyroidism and ophthalmopathy. TCRdb itself ran the multiplex PCR reads through MiXCR, one entry per CDR3 protein. The profile shows 250,000 to 300,000 distinct CDR3 sequences, roughly 15% of them singletons. Sequencing used blood. Source of these receptors: a woman between 40 and 50 years old with Graves' hyperthyroidism that later progressed to Graves' ophthalmopathy. Each CDR3 is given with its conserved first and last residue. D genes are given only for firm matches. Clone size appears in some rows only: once, few, many, or a class for an expanded clone.

.	11	TRBV6-1	TRBJ1-5	.	CASSPQGVQHF	TGTGCCAGCAGCCCCCAGGGAGTCCAGCATTTT
.	14	TRBV11-2	TRBJ2-7	many	CASSLDQGPYEQYF	TGTGCCAGCAGCTTAGACCAGGGTCCCTACGAGCAGTACTTC
TRBD1	13	TRBV11-3	TRBJ1-1	many	CASSLVRDSEAFF	TGTGCCAGCAGCTTAGTCCGGGACAGCGAAGCTTTCTTT
.	11	TRBV6-1	TRBJ2-2	many	CASSNHGELFF	TGTGCCAGCAGTAACCACGGGGAGCTGTTTTTT
.	12	TRBV20-1	TRBJ2-7	many	CSATPQTYEQYF	TGCAGTGCTACACCACAGACCTACGAGCAGTACTTC
.	13	TRBV28	TRBJ2-7	.	CASNPRTPIEQYF	TGTGCCAGCAATCCTCGGACCCCCATTGAGCAGTACTTC
.	15	TRBV6-1	TRBJ2-3	many	CASSSGADWTDTQYF	TGTGCCAGCAGTTCCGGAGCCGATTGGACGGATACGCAGTATTTT
TRBD2	15	TRBV30	TRBJ2-7	many	CAWSAGLAGDSEQYF	TGTGCCTGGAGTGCCGGACTAGCGGGAGATAGTGAGCAGTACTTC
.	14	TRBV7-3	TRBJ2-6	few	CASSLREGANVLTF	TGTGCCAGCAGCTTAAGGGAAGGGGCCAACGTCCTGACTTTC
TRBD2	18	TRBV5-1	TRBJ2-3	many	CASRGTSGRATSTDTQYF	TGCGCCAGCCGAGGGACTAGCGGGAGGGCCACGAGCACAGATACGCAGTATTTT
TRBD2	14	TRBV12-3/TRBV12-4	TRBJ2-5	many	CASGPTSGDETQYF	TGTGCCAGCGGCCCGACTAGCGGCGATGAGACCCAGTACTTC
.	11	TRBV6-1	TRBJ1-1	many	CASSRGLEAFF	TGTGCCAGCAGCCGAGGGCTTGAAGCTTTCTTT
.	15	TRBV28	TRBJ1-2	few	CASSLAAGLGSGYTF	TGTGCCAGCAGTTTGGCGGCAGGGCTGGGTAGTGGCTACACCTTC
.	14	TRBV27	TRBJ2-7	many	CATSAGQASYEQYF	TGTGCCACCTCCGCGGGGCAGGCTTCCTACGAGCAGTACTTC
TRBD2	17	TRBV7-2	TRBJ2-3	many	CASSLEGPGGLTDTQYF	TGTGCCAGCAGCTTAGAAGGTCCGGGAGGCCTCACAGATACGCAGTATTTT
.	17	TRBV19	TRBJ2-1	many	CASSIDPSASSYNEQFF	TGTGCCAGTAGTATAGATCCTAGCGCTAGCTCCTACAATGAGCAGTTCTTC
.	13	TRBV6-5	TRBJ2-7	many	CASSYANSYEQYF	TGTGCCAGCAGTTACGCTAACTCGTACGAGCAGTACTTC
TRBD1	16	TRBV24-1	TRBJ2-5	few	CATSTTGQGEGETQYF	TGTGCCACCAGTACAACCGGACAGGGGGAAGGAGAGACCCAGTACTTC
TRBD1	15	TRBV20-1	TRBJ2-2	.	CSANEQGPGTGELFF	TGCAGTGCCAACGAACAGGGGCCGGGCACCGGGGAGCTGTTTTTT
TRBD1	14	TRBV2	TRBJ1-6	.	CASRGQGYNSPLHF	TGTGCCAGCAGGGGACAGGGATATAATTCACCCCTCCACTTT
TRBD1	16	TRBV2	TRBJ1-1	many	CASTGRGGQARIPAFF	TGTGCCAGCACGGGTAGAGGGGGACAGGCTAGAATCCCGGCTTTCTTT
.	16	TRBV5-1	TRBJ2-2	many	CASSIGTAAGGGELFF	TGCGCCAGCAGCATCGGGACGGCTGCCGGTGGCGGGGAGCTGTTTTTT
.	14	TRBV20-1	TRBJ1-5	.	CSATGARERQPQHF	TGCAGTGCTACAGGGGCGAGGGAACGCCAGCCCCAGCATTTT
TRBD2	15	TRBV6-2/TRBV6-3	TRBJ2-1	many	CASSLVAGGPNQQFF	TGTGCCAGCAGCCTTGTAGCGGGAGGGCCAAACCAGCAGTTCTTC
TRBD2	17	TRBV5-1	TRBJ2-3	many	CASKERLAGGLRDTQYF	TGCGCCAGCAAAGAACGTCTAGCGGGAGGACTCCGAGATACGCAGTATTTT
.	14	TRBV24-1	TRBJ2-2	many	CATSRPGGSGELFF	TGTGCCACCAGTCGCCCTGGGGGGTCCGGGGAGCTGTTTTTT
TRBD2	12	TRBV3-1	TRBJ2-1	many	CASSQREGRKFF	TGTGCCAGCAGCCAGCGGGAGGGTAGGAAGTTCTTC
.	18	TRBV6-5	TRBJ1-5	many	CASSYSVEGGRSNQPQHF	TGTGCCAGCAGTTACTCCGTAGAGGGGGGAAGGAGCAATCAGCCCCAGCATTTT
.	13	TRBV5-1	TRBJ2-3	.	CASSVQGSDTQYF	TGCGCCAGCAGCGTACAGGGATCAGATACGCAGTATTTT
.	15	TRBV10-3	TRBJ1-1	many	CAISESGQQNTEAFF	TGTGCCATCAGTGAGTCCGGACAACAAAACACTGAAGCTTTCTTT
.	12	TRBV10-3	TRBJ2-1	many	CAISETRDEQFF	TGTGCCATCAGTGAGACCCGGGATGAGCAGTTCTTC
TRBD1	14	TRBV19	TRBJ2-7	.	CASSMGDRGYEQYF	TGTGCCAGTAGTATGGGGGACAGGGGTTACGAGCAGTACTTC
.	14	TRBV19	TRBJ2-7	many	CASSTWTEGDEQYF	TGTGCCAGTAGTACCTGGACTGAAGGGGACGAGCAGTACTTC
TRBD1	15	TRBV6-5	TRBJ1-2	many	CASSYSDRGVYGYTF	TGTGCCAGCAGTTACTCCGACAGGGGGGTCTATGGCTACACCTTC
.	14	TRBV12-3/TRBV12-4	TRBJ1-4	many	CASRLGGVYEKLFF	TGTGCCAGCAGATTAGGGGGGGTGTATGAAAAACTGTTTTTT
TRBD2	16	TRBV20-1	TRBJ2-1	many	CSARAPGGSSYNEQFF	TGCAGTGCTAGAGCCCCTGGCGGGAGCTCCTACAATGAGCAGTTCTTC
.	12	TRBV29-1	TRBJ2-7	many	CSVVGETYEQYF	TGCAGCGTTGTTGGGGAGACCTACGAGCAGTACTTC
.	15	TRBV19	TRBJ2-1	few	CASSILESSYNEQFF	TGTGCCAGTAGTATATTGGAGAGCTCCTACAATGAGCAGTTCTTC
.	14	TRBV3-1	TRBJ2-2	many	CASSRGGLTGELFF	TGTGCCAGCAGCCGTGGCGGTCTTACCGGGGAGCTGTTTTTT
TRBD2	15	TRBV29-1	TRBJ2-3	few	CSASGGGGSTDTQYF	TGCAGCGCCTCGGGCGGGGGGGGATCCACAGATACGCAGTATTTT
.	14	TRBV7-3	TRBJ2-3	.	CASSPLGVADTQYF	TGTGCCAGCAGCCCTTTGGGGGTTGCAGATACGCAGTATTTT
.	13	TRBV10-3	TRBJ2-2	.	CAISRGATGELFF	TGTGCCATCAGCCGGGGGGCTACCGGGGAGCTGTTTTTT
TRBD2	14	TRBV20-1	TRBJ2-1	.	CSAVTSSHPWEQFF	TGCAGTGCTGTGACTAGCTCCCATCCGTGGGAGCAGTTCTTC
TRBD1	13	TRBV29-1	TRBJ1-4	many	CSVENRGHEKLFF	TGCAGCGTTGAAAACAGGGGGCATGAAAAACTGTTTTTT
.	12	TRBV10-2	TRBJ1-1	.	CASRNVNTEAFF	TGCGCCAGCAGGAACGTGAACACTGAAGCTTTCTTT
TRBD1	13	TRBV7-3	TRBJ1-1	many	CASSLRQGTGAFF	TGTGCCAGCAGCTTAAGACAGGGCACTGGAGCTTTCTTT
.	17	TRBV11-2	TRBJ2-7	many	CASSLVLWGAGSNEQYF	TGTGCCAGCAGCTTAGTCTTATGGGGGGCCGGATCTAACGAGCAGTACTTC
.	15	TRBV5-4	TRBJ2-1	few	CASSSGANLNNEQFF	TGTGCCAGCAGCTCGGGGGCGAACCTGAACAATGAGCAGTTCTTC
.	15	TRBV11-2	TRBJ2-2	many	CASSPRLLHTGELFF	TGTGCCAGCAGCCCCCGACTGTTACACACCGGGGAGCTGTTTTTT
.	14	TRBV2	TRBJ2-7	many	CASREDGFSREQYF	TGTGCCAGCAGGGAGGACGGTTTTTCGCGGGAGCAGTACTTC
.	12	TRBV3-1	TRBJ2-3	many	CASSSQGNTQYF	TGTGCCAGCAGCTCTCAGGGGAATACGCAGTATTTT
TRBD1	15	TRBV15	TRBJ1-1	many	CATSRAFPQGAEAFF	TGTGCCACCAGCAGAGCATTCCCACAGGGGGCTGAAGCTTTCTTT
.	14	TRBV3-1	TRBJ2-7	once	CASSQGGRVNEQYF	TGTGCCAGCAGCCAAGGAGGCAGGGTCAACGAGCAGTACTTC
.	15	TRBV27	TRBJ2-1	many	CASSFGPPGEDEQFF	TGTGCCAGCAGTTTTGGTCCCCCGGGAGAGGATGAGCAGTTCTTC
.	10	TRBV20-1	TRBJ1-1	.	CSARDTRAFF	TGCAGTGCTAGAGACACCAGAGCTTTCTTT